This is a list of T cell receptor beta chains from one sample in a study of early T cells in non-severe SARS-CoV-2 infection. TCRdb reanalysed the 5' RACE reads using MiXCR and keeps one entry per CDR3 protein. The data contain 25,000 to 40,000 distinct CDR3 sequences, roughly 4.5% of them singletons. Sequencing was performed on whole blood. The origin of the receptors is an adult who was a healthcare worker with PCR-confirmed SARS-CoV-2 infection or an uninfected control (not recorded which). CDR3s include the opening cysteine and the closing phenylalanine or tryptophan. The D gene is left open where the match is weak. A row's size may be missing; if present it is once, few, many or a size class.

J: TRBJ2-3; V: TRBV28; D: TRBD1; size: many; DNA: TGTGCCACCGGCACCCCGGGACAGGGCCGAGATACGCAGTATTTT; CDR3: CATGTPGQGRDTQYF
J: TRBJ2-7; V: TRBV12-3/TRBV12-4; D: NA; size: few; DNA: TGTGCCAGCAGTAAAGAGGTCGGAACCTACGAGCAGTACTTC; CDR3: CASSKEVGTYEQYF
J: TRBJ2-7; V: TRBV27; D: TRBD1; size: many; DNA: TGTGCCAGCAGTTACGGGACAGGGCGCTCCTACGAGCAGTACTTC; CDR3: CASSYGTGRSYEQYF
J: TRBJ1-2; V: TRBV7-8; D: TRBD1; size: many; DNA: TGTGCCAGCAGCAGACGGGGACAGGGGAACTATGGCTACACCTTC; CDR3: CASSRRGQGNYGYTF
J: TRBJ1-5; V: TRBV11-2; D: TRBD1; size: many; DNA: TGTGCCAGCAGCTTGCCAGGGGGAAATCAGCCCCAGCATTTT; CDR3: CASSLPGGNQPQHF
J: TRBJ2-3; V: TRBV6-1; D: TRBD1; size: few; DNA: TGTGCCAGCAGCCTTACAGGGGGCAAGACAGATACGCAGTATTTT; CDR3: CASSLTGGKTDTQYF
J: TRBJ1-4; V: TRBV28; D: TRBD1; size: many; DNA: TGTGCCAGCAGTTTTCGGCAGGGGGCGCGGACTAATGAAAAACTGTTTTTT; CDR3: CASSFRQGARTNEKLFF
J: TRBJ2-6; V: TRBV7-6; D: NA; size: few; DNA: TGTGCCAGCAGCTTGACCACTGGGGCCAACGTCCTGACTTTC; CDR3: CASSLTTGANVLTF
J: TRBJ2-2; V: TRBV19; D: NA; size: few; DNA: TGTGCCAGTAGTATGGGCAGGGGAAGAACCGGGGAGCTGTTTTTT; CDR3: CASSMGRGRTGELFF
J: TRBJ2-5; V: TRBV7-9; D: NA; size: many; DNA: TGTGCCAGCAGTCTGCAGGGTGAGACCCAGTACTTC; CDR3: CASSLQGETQYF
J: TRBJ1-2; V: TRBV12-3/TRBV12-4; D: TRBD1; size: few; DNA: TGTGCCAGCAGTCCATCTGGACAGGTCTATGGCTACACCTTC; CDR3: CASSPSGQVYGYTF
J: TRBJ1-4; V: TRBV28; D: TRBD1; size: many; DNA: TGTGCCAGCAGCCGCCGGACAGGGGGCGAAAAACTGTTTTTT; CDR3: CASSRRTGGEKLFF
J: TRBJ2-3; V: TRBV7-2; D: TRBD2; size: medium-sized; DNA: TGTGCCAGCAGCTTAGCCTTAGCGGGGGGCACAGATACGCAGTATTTT; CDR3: CASSLALAGGTDTQYF
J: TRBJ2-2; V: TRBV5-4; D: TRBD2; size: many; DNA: TGTGCCAGCAGCTCAGTAGCGGGGTTGAACACCGGGGAGCTGTTTTTT; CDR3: CASSSVAGLNTGELFF
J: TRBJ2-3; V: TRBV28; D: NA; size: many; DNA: TGTGCCAGCAGTTTATTAGGTGGGTCTGGCACAGATACGCAGTATTTT; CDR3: CASSLLGGSGTDTQYF
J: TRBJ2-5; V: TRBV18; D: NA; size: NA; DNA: TGTGCCAGCTCACCACAGAGCGGGGAGACCCAGTACTTC; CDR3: CASSPQSGETQYF
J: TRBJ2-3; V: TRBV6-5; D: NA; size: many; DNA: TGTGCCAGCAGGTCAACGTTAGGCACAGATACGCAGTATTTT; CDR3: CASRSTLGTDTQYF
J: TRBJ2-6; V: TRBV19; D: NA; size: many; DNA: TGTGCCAGATCTACGGGGGGCCACTCTGGGGCCAACGTCCTGACTTTC; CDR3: CARSTGGHSGANVLTF
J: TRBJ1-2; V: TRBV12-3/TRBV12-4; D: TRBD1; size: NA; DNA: TGTGCCAGCAGCCCAGGCGCGGGACAGGGAAGTTATGGCTACACCTTC; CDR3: CASSPGAGQGSYGYTF
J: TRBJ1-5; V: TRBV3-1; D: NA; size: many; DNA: TGTGCCAGCAGCCAAGATGGGGGAGGCTATCAGCCCCAGCATTTT; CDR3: CASSQDGGGYQPQHF
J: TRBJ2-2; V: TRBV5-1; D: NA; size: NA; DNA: TGCGCCAGCAGCTTGGAGCTCCCGAACACCGGGGAGCTGTTTTTT; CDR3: CASSLELPNTGELFF
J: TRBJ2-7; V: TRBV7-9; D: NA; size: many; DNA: TGTGCCAGCAGCTTCGGACCCGGGGGCGGGCAGTACTTC; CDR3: CASSFGPGGGQYF
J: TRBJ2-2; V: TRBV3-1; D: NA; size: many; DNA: TGTGCCAGCAGCCAAGTACCCAGGGGGGGGACCGGGGAGCTGTTTTTT; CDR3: CASSQVPRGGTGELFF
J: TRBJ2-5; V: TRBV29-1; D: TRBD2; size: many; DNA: TGCAGCGTTGCTTCTAGCGGGGGGGGTCTATGGGAAGAGACCCAGTACTTC; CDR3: CSVASSGGGLWEETQYF
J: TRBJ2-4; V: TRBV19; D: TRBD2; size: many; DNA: TGTGCCAGTAGAACTGGACTAGCGGAAAACATTCAGTACTTC; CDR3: CASRTGLAENIQYF
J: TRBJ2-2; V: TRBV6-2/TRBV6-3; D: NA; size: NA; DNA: TGTGCCAGCACCAACACCGGGGAGCTGTTTTTT; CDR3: CASTNTGELFF
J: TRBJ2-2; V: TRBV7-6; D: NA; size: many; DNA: TGTGCCAGCAGCTTATCAGGGACGAACACCGGGGAGCTGTTTTTT; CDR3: CASSLSGTNTGELFF
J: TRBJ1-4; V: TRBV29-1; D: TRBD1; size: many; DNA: TGCAGCGTTGAAGATCCCGACAGGGGTAATGAAAAACTGTTTTTT; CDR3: CSVEDPDRGNEKLFF
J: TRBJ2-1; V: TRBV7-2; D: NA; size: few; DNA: TGTGCCAGCAGCCCCCCCTCCTACAATGAGCAGTTCTTC; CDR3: CASSPPSYNEQFF